This TCR beta chain was documented in a study of blood T cell repertoires in COVID-19. Here immunoSEQ multiplex PCR was the method, and the copy in TCRdb shows in-frame clones only, minus some. The profile covers 340,000 or so clones, with 83% appearing a single time and 2.5% to 3.5% taken by the ten largest. The clonotype was recovered from a man aged 25 to 40 with active or convalescent COVID-19. Sequencing used peripheral blood.

CDR3 in DNA: TGTGCCAGTAGTATAAGGACAGGAACGGGGACTGGCTACACCTTC. Translating it yields CASSIRTGTGTGYTF. The chain carries TRBV19 and TRBJ1-2, with 7 bases matching TRBD1. Per germline, CDR1 LNHDA and CDR2 SQIVND (reference sequence). The CDR3 extends over 15 amino acids. The junction had 10 bases not matched to a gene; V was cut back by 2 bases and J by 7 bases.